The present T cell receptor beta chain was sequenced within a study of immune reconstitution after stem cell transplant in scleroderma. In its sample, this clonotype is medium-sized. TCRdb itself ran the RT-PCR reads through MiXCR, one entry per CDR3 protein. The table has 2,500 or so distinct CDR3 sequences, 6.4% seen once; the top ten hold 23%. The receptor comes from a female donor with systemic sclerosis. Sample acquisition took place before or after autologous hematopoietic stem cell transplantation (not recorded which).

The chain's CDR3 is CASSYSAPNTGELFF. CDR3 nucleotide sequence: TGTGCCAGCAGTTACTCTGCGCCCAACACCGGGGAGCTGTTTTTT. The chain combines TRBV6-6 with TRBJ2-2; no firm D call. V shed 0 bases and J shed 2 bases, with 7 bases lying between them. The germline V gene has CDR1 MNHNY and CDR2 SVGAGI (reference sequence). This CDR3 has 15 amino acids.